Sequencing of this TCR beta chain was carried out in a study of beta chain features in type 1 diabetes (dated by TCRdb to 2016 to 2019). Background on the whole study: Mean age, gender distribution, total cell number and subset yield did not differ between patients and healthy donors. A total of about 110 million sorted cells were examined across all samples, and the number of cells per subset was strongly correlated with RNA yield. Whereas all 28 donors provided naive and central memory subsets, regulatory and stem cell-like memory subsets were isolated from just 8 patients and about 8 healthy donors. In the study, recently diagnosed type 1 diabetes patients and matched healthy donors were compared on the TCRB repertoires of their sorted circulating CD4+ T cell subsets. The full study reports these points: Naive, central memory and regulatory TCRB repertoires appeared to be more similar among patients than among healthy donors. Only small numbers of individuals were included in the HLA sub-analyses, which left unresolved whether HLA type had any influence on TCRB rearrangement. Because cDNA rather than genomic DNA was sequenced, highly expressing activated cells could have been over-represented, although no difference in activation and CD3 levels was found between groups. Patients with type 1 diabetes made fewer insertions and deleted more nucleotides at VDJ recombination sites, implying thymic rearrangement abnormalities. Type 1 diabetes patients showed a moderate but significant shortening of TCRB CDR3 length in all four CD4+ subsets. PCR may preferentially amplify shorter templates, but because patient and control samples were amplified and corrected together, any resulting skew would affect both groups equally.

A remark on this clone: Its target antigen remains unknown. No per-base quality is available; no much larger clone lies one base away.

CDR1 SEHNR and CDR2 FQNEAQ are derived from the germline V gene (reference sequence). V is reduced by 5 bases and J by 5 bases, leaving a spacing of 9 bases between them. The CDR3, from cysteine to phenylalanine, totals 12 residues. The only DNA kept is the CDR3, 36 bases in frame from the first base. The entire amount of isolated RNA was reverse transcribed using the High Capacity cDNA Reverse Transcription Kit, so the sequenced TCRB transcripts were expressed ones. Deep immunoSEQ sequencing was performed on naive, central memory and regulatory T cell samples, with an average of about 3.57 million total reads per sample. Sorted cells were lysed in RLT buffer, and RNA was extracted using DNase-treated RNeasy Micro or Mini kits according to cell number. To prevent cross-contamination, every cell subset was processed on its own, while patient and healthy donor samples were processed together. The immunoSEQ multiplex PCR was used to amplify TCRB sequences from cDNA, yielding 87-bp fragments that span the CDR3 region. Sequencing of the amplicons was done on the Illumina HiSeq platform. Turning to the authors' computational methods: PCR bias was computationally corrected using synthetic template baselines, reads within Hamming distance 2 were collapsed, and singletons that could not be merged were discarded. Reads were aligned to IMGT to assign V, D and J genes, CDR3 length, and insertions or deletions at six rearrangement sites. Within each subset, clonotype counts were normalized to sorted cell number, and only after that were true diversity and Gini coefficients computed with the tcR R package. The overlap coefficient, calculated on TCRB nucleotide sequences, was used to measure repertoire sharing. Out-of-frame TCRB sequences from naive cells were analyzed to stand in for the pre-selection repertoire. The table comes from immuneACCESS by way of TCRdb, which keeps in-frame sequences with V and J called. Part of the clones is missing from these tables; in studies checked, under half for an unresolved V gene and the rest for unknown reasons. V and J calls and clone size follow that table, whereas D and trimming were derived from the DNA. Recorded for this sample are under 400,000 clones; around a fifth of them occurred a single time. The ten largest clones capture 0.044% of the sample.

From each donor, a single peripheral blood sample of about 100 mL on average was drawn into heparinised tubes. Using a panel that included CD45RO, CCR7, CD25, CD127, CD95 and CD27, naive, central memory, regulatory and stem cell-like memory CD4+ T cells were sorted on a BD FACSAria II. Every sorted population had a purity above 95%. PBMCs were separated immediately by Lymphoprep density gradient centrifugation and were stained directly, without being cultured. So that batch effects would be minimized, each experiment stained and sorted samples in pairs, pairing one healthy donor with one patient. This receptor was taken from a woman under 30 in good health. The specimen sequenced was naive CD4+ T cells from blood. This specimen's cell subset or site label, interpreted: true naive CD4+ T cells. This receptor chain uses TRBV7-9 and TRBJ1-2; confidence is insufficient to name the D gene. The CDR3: CASSPREYGYTF. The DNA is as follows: TGTGCCAGCAGCCCCCGGGAGTATGGCTACACCTTC.